The 31 T cell receptor beta chains presented below share a single source sample, sequenced in a study of cytomegalovirus exposure and HLA in healthy donors. Primers: 60 Vbeta forward and 13 Jbeta reverse. Generated by immunoSEQ multiplex PCR, the TCRdb table keeps only in-frame clones and is missing some. The sample lists approximately 210,000 clones, around 86% occurring once. The sequenced sample was PBMCs. These receptors were obtained from a woman between 18 and 29 years old in good health and CMV-seronegative.

The genes are TRBV7-2 and TRBJ2-6, with a weak D call TRBD1 (6 bases). The CDR3 length is 16 residues. CDR1 and CDR2 from the germline V gene are SGHTA and FQGNSA. Trimming cost V 5 bases and J 3 bases, with 14 bases left between them. In DNA, the CDR3 is TGTGCCAGCAGCATACAGGGTCTGGGTGGGGCCAACGTCCTGACTTTC. This translates into CASSIQGLGGANVLTF.

This chain links TRBV2 with TRBJ2-7, with D possibly TRBD2 on 5 matching bases. V dropped 3 bases and J dropped 3 bases, with 15 bases sitting between them. Germline CDR1 and CDR2: SNHLY and FYNNEI. The length of the CDR3 is 15 residues. CDR3 nucleotides: TGTGCCAGCAGTGACGGGAACATACTCAACTACGAGCAGTACTTC. Its translation is CASSDGNILNYEQYF.

This chain joins TRBV25-1 and TRBJ2-7, with 13 bases fitting TRBD2. Unmatched junction bases numbered 5, after V lost 4 bases and J lost 5 bases. Looked up from germline, CDR1 is MGHDK and CDR2 is SYGVNS. The length of the CDR3 is 15 residues. The CDR3, as DNA: TGTGCCAGCAGTGCCGGGACTAGCGGGAACAACGAGCAGTACTTC. Residues: CASSAGTSGNNEQYF.

This chain links TRBV29-1 with TRBJ1-1; D gene ambiguous. The CDR3 covers 12 residues. From germline, CDR1 is SQVTM and CDR2 ANQGSEA. V was cut by 3 bases and J by 5 bases, with 10 bases left in between. CDR3 in DNA: TGCAGCGTTGATTCTCAGCGGACTGAAGCTTTCTTT. Translated, it gives CSVDSQRTEAFF.

The chain combines TRBV7-8 with TRBJ2-5; 8 nucleotides agree with TRBD1. V trimming: 7 bases; J trimming: 1 base; junction bases outside the gene matches: 8. The CDR3 has 15 residues. Per the germline V gene, CDR1 is SGHVS and CDR2 is FQNEAQ. The CDR3 region has the DNA TGTGCCAGCACCCCACAGGGGGTGGCCCAAGAGACCCAGTACTTC. It encodes CASTPQGVAQETQYF.

The chain carries TRBV2 and TRBJ2-7; D is perhaps TRBD1 (7 bases). The germline V gene has CDR1 SNHLY and CDR2 FYNNEI. The CDR3 runs 12 residues. V was clipped by 6 bases and J by 6 bases, with 12 bases between them. The CDR3 coding sequence is TGTGCCAGCAGCGCCCAGGGGGGCGAGCAGTACTTC. Protein product: CASSAQGGEQYF.

The V gene is TRBV7-2, the J gene TRBJ1-2; D is perhaps TRBD1 (6 bases). From germline, CDR1 is SGHTA and CDR2 FQGNSA. The V end was cut by 3 bases, the J end by 5 bases, with 10 bases between. The CDR3 consists of 13 residues. The CDR3 sequence: CASSFGTLYGYTF. The DNA of the CDR3 is TGTGCCAGCAGCTTCGGGACACTTTATGGCTACACCTTC.

This clone was seen a handful of times. The chain combines TRBV30 with TRBJ1-1; 7 bases align to TRBD1. Germline lookup yields CDR1 GTSNPN and CDR2 SVGIG (reference sequence). CDR3 size: 13 residues. V shed 4 bases and J 3 bases; nucleotides not matched to a gene: 5. CDR3: CAWTKGADTEAFF. DNA of the CDR3: TGTGCCTGGACCAAGGGGGCTGACACTGAAGCTTTCTTT. The whole variable domain, filled in from reference TRBV30 and TRBJ1-1, reads SQTIHQWPATLVQPVGSPLSLECTVEGTSNPNLYWYRQAAGRGLQLLFYSVGIGQISSEVPQNLSASRPQDRQFILSSKKLLLSDSGFYLCAWTKGADTEAFFGQGTRLTVV.

This clone was observed a handful of times. This sequence joins TRBV20-1 and TRBJ1-2; the match to TRBD1 covers 7 bases. The CDR3 length is 11 residues. The germline V gene has CDR1 DFQATT and CDR2 SNEGSKA (reference sequence). CDR3 bases: TGCACCACCGGACAGGCTCATGGCTACACCTTC. Its translation is CTTGQAHGYTF.

This clone has just one count. The chain employs TRBV28 and TRBJ2-5; 8 bases map to TRBD1. Per the germline V gene, CDR1 is MDHEN and CDR2 is SYDVKM. This CDR3 is 15 amino acids long. After removal of 4 bases from V and 5 bases from J, the junction contained 9 bases not matched to a gene. CDR3 region: CASSSGTGTRETQYF. In DNA, the CDR3 is TGTGCCAGCAGTTCCGGGACAGGCACCCGCGAGACCCAGTACTTC.

The table lists this clone with a few counts. This rearrangement joins TRBV2 to TRBJ2-7; 11 bases are a match to TRBD2. With V trimmed by 3 bases and J by 7 bases, 5 bases remained unmatched. The CDR3 contains 14 residues. In germline, CDR1 is SNHLY, CDR2 FYNNEI. CDR3 amino acids: CASSEASGGFEQYF. CDR3 DNA: TGTGCCAGCAGTGAGGCTAGCGGGGGGTTTGAGCAGTACTTC. The full variable domain, with the rest looked up from reference TRBV2 and TRBJ2-7, is EPEVTQTPSHQVTQMGQEVILRCVPISNHLYFYWYRQILGQKVEFLVSFYNNEISEKSEIFDDQFSVERPDGSNFTLKIRSTKLEDSAMYFCASSEASGGFEQYFGPGTRLTVT.

The chain carries TRBV2 and TRBJ2-6; no reliable D call. This CDR3 has 13 residues. The V gene lost 9 bases and the J gene lost 4 bases, with 10 bases spanning the gap. The germline V gene encodes CDR1 SNHLY and CDR2 FYNNEI. CDR3 protein: CARRGAGANVLTF. For the CDR3, the DNA is TGTGCCAGAAGAGGAGCCGGGGCCAACGTCCTGACTTTC.

CDR3: CASSTRTGEVNSPLHF. The CDR3 DNA reads TGTGCCAGCAGCACTAGAACAGGGGAAGTGAATTCACCCCTCCACTTT. V gene TRBV5-5 combines with J gene TRBJ1-6; 7 nucleotides line up with TRBD1. Germline V CDR1 and CDR2: SGHKS, YYEKEE (reference sequence). Trimming cost V 4 bases and J 7 bases; bases outside gene matches: 11. The CDR3 has 16 residues.

The chain recombines TRBV19 with TRBJ1-4; D is ambiguous. The CDR3 loop spans 13 amino acids. The germline V gene encodes CDR1 LNHDA and CDR2 SQIVND (reference sequence). V was clipped by 5 bases and J by 8 bases, with 12 bases between them. CDR3 DNA: TGTGCCAGTAGTGGAGGATGGAAGGAAAAACTGTTTTTT. Encoded protein: CASSGGWKEKLFF.

A word on this clone: Sequence at one end of the junction differs from germline and may be a read error. This chain links TRBV5-4 with TRBJ2-1, with TRBD2 matching over 10 bases. There are 15 residues in the CDR3. The germline V gene has CDR1 SGHNT and CDR2 YYREEE (reference sequence). The CDR3 loop is CASSLESGRDKEQFF. In DNA, the CDR3 is TGTGCCAGCAGCTTGGAAAGCGGGAGGGACAAAGAGCAGTTCTTC.

The chain combines TRBV9 with TRBJ1-4; TRBD1 might be the D (6 bases). The V end lost 4 bases, the J end lost 0 bases, and 7 bases lay between the germline ends. Per the germline V gene, CDR1 is SGDLS and CDR2 is YYNGEE. CDR3 size: 14 residues. For the CDR3, the DNA is TGTGCCAGCAGCCGACAGGCAACTAATGAAAAACTGTTTTTT. Protein sequence: CASSRQATNEKLFF.

This clone was seen a single time. The chain recombines TRBV2 with TRBJ1-4; 7 nucleotides line up with TRBD1. CDR1 is SNHLY and CDR2 is FYNNEI in the germline V gene. J was trimmed by 8 bases and V by 6 bases; bases with no gene match: 12. The CDR3 covers 15 residues. The CDR3 DNA follows: TGTGCCAGCAGGGGGACAGTTCTCCCCACCGAAAAACTGTTTTTT. Its translation: CASRGTVLPTEKLFF. The full variable domain, in which reference TRBV2 and TRBJ1-4 provide the parts outside the CDR3, is EPEVTQTPSHQVTQMGQEVILRCVPISNHLYFYWYRQILGQKVEFLVSFYNNEISEKSEIFDDQFSVERPDGSNFTLKIRSTKLEDSAMYFCASRGTVLPTEKLFFGSGTQLSVL.

The chain recombines TRBV5-1 with TRBJ2-2; maybe TRBD2 (6 bases). The CDR3 has 15 amino acids. V was cut by 3 bases and J by 4 bases, with 13 bases left in between. Germline loops: CDR1 SGHRS, CDR2 YFSETQ. CDR3 protein: CASSSTFGGTGELFF. The CDR3 DNA reads TGCGCCAGCAGCTCGACCTTCGGGGGCACCGGGGAGCTGTTTTTT.

CDR3 in DNA: TGTGCCAGCAGTCGGACAGGACCAGATTATAGCAATCAGCCCCAGCATTTT. It encodes CASSRTGPDYSNQPQHF. J is TRBJ1-5 and V is TRBV28, with TRBD1 identical over 7 bases. The CDR3 consists of 17 residues. The germline gives CDR1 MDHEN, CDR2 SYDVKM. Germline trimming cut 5 bases from V and 0 bases from J; bases unmatched to any gene: 10.

This chain joins TRBV20-1 and TRBJ2-1, with 9 nucleotides matching TRBD1. Germline lookup yields CDR1 DFQATT and CDR2 SNEGSKA (reference sequence). The length of the CDR3 is 11 residues. V was pared by 3 bases and J by 16 bases, with 7 bases of the junction left unmatched. CDR3 region: CSASSDRGNFF. The CDR3 DNA is TGCAGTGCTAGTTCGGACAGGGGAAATTTCTTC.

The CDR3 reads CASSPPVGGGMGGYTF. The DNA of the CDR3 is TGTGCCAGCAGTCCCCCTGTGGGGGGGGGAATGGGAGGCTACACCTTC. This sequence joins TRBV28 and TRBJ1-2; the D gene is possibly TRBD1 (5 bases). This CDR3 is built from 16 residues. Germline V gene lookup returns CDR1 MDHEN and CDR2 SYDVKM. The ends were cut back, 5 bases at V and 8 bases at J, with 24 bases in the middle.

The genes are TRBV19 and TRBJ1-5, with 9 bases lining up with TRBD1. Germline V gene sequence: CDR1 LNHDA, CDR2 SQIVND (reference sequence). The CDR3 is 14 residues long. The V segment lost 4 bases and the J segment 7 bases; nucleotides outside the gene matches: 5. In nucleotides, the CDR3 is TGTGCCAGTAGTACGACAGGGGGGAAACAGCCCCAGCATTTT. Amino acid sequence: CASSTTGGKQPQHF.

The chain uses TRBV2 and TRBJ2-2, with D perhaps matching TRBD1 (6 bases). This CDR3 is built from 16 residues. The germline CDR1 and CDR2 sequences are SNHLY and FYNNEI. V lost 5 bases, J lost 1 base, and 14 bases lay in between. The CDR3 sequence: CASSPDRTLNTGELFF. The CDR3 coding sequence is TGTGCCAGCAGTCCTGACAGGACTCTGAACACCGGGGAGCTGTTTTTT.

The chain joins TRBV19 to TRBJ1-5; D is perhaps TRBD1 (6 bases). The V end was cut by 3 bases, the J end by 7 bases, with 13 bases between. Per the germline V gene, CDR1 is LNHDA and CDR2 is SQIVND (reference sequence). This CDR3 has 14 residues. The CDR3 DNA sequence: TGTGCCAGTAGTATTGGGACAAGTAGGCAGCCCCAGCATTTT. As protein: CASSIGTSRQPQHF.

The chain employs TRBV6-5 and TRBJ1-2; TRBD1 matches 9 bases. The CDR3 consists of 13 residues. Germline CDR1 and CDR2: MNHEY and SVGAGI. Losses at the gene ends were 6 bases for V and 5 bases for J; bases not matched to a gene: 4. For the CDR3, the DNA is TGTGCCAGCAGGTCCGGGACAGGGTATGGCTACACCTTC. It codes for CASRSGTGYGYTF.

This chain uses TRBV11-1 with TRBJ2-1, with 7 bases aligning to TRBD1. Trimming cost V 5 bases and J 2 bases; bases outside gene matches: 6. The CDR3 is made up of 15 amino acids. CDR1 is SGHAT and CDR2 is FQDESV in the germline V gene (reference sequence). The CDR3 sequence is CASSPRTGTYNEQFF. The CDR3, as DNA: TGTGCCAGCAGCCCAAGGACAGGAACCTACAATGAGCAGTTCTTC.

This clone was seen only a few times. The rearrangement links TRBV4-1 to TRBJ2-4; D not resolved. The V gene's germline CDR1 is MGHRA and CDR2 YSYEKL. V was shortened by 0 bases and J by 5 bases, with 11 bases between the two germline ends. This CDR3 has 15 residues. The CDR3 DNA is TGCGCCAGCAGCCAAGAAGGCGGCAGCGAAAACATTCAGTACTTC. As protein: CASSQEGGSENIQYF.

The chain couples TRBV4-3 to TRBJ2-5; no definite D call. The last part of the DNA fits TRBJ2-7 better; the J call may be wrong. CDR3 length equals 14 residues. Germline V lookup: CDR1 LGHNA, CDR2 YSLEER. In nucleotides, the CDR3 is TGCGCCAGCAGCCAAGATTCCAGCGCGTACGAGCAGTACTTC. Residues: CASSQDSSAYEQYF.

V gene TRBV27 combines with J gene TRBJ2-7; no firm D call. CDR3 length: 14 amino acids. V was cut by 1 base and J by 2 bases, with 9 bases left in between. Germline loops: CDR1 MNHEY, CDR2 SMNVEV (reference sequence). For the CDR3, the DNA is TGTGCCAGCAGTTTATTGGGCCAGACCTACGAGCAGTACTTC. Translation gives CASSLLGQTYEQYF.

The J gene is TRBJ1-2, the V gene TRBV7-9, with D unresolved. Between the trimmed V and J ends, which lost 2 bases and 4 bases, there was a span of 11 bases. CDR1 is SEHNR and CDR2 is FQNEAQ in the germline V gene (reference sequence). CDR3 length: 14 amino acids. The CDR3 region is CASSLNFLGYGYTF. Here the CDR3 DNA reads TGTGCCAGCAGCTTAAATTTTCTCGGCTATGGCTACACCTTC.

The rearrangement uses TRBV9 and TRBJ1-6; TRBD1 matches at 8 bases. Germline-derived CDR1 and CDR2 are SGDLS and YYNGEE. The length of the CDR3 is 14 residues. V lost 2 bases and J lost 10; bases outside the gene matches: 5. CDR3 sequence: CASSVGDRGSPLHF. CDR3 in DNA: TGTGCCAGCAGCGTGGGAGACAGGGGCTCACCCCTCCACTTT.